These 12 T cell receptor beta chains originate from one sample sequenced in a study of Graves' ophthalmopathy and Graves' hyperthyroidism. RNA served as the template for amplifying TCR beta CDR3 regions. Second-round multiplex PCR came after a first-round RT-PCR that employed HTBI primers. TCRdb re-derived calls from the multiplex PCR reads in MiXCR, one entry per CDR3 protein. The sample has 600,000 to 650,000 distinct CDR3 sequences; 22% are singletons. The sample taken for sequencing was peripheral blood. These receptors all come from a woman between 18 and 30 years old with stable Graves' hyperthyroidism. Some clones in this sample may be carry-over from other donors' samples.

The chain joins TRBV20-1 to TRBJ2-5; 10 nucleotides line up with TRBD2. This CDR3 contains 16 residues. Per the germline V gene, CDR1 is DFQATT and CDR2 is SNEGSKA (reference sequence). V lost 0 bases to trimming and J lost 6 bases; unmatched junction nucleotides: 10. The CDR3 spells CSARDPSGSVRKTQYF. CDR3 nucleotides: TGCAGTGCTAGAGATCCTAGCGGGAGTGTGAGAAAGACCCAGTACTTC.

This clonotype has a count of ten or more. V usage is TRBV7-2 and J usage is TRBJ1-5; tentative D call: TRBD1 (6 bases). CDR3 length equals 15 residues. The V and J ends lost 0 bases and 2 bases respectively, with 8 bases between them. Looked up from germline, CDR1 is SGHTA and CDR2 is FQGNSA. This CDR3 reads CASSLAAGGNQPQHF. CDR3 DNA sequence: TGTGCCAGCAGCTTAGCAGCAGGGGGCAATCAGCCCCAGCATTTT.

This clonotype was detected only a few times. The gene calls are TRBV24-1 and TRBJ2-5; D is unresolved. CDR3 size: 14 residues. The V gene's germline CDR1 is KGHDR and CDR2 SFDVKD. Trimming stripped 4 bases from V and 2 bases from J, with 10 bases between. CDR3 bases: TGTGCCACCAGTGAAAACAGAGATCAAGAGACCCAGTACTTC. This encodes CATSENRDQETQYF.

The sample holds many counts of this clonotype. The chain couples TRBV5-1 to TRBJ1-6; D is uncertain. There are 14 residues in the CDR3. CDR1 SGHRS and CDR2 YFSETQ come from the germline V gene. Trimming left V 2 bases short and J 7 bases short, with 10 bases between. CDR3 protein: CASSLSGANSPLHF. DNA of the CDR3: TGCGCCAGCAGCTTATCAGGCGCGAATTCACCCCTCCACTTT. Using reference TRBV5-1 and TRBJ1-6 for the parts outside the CDR3, the full variable domain is KAGVTQTPRYLIKTRGQQVTLSCSPISGHRSVSWYQQTPGQGLQFLFEYFSETQRNKGNFPGRFSGRQFSNSRSEMNVSTLELGDSALYLCASSLSGANSPLHFGNGTRLTVT.

This clonotype was seen ten or more times. This chain joins TRBV15 and TRBJ2-5; 9 nucleotides match TRBD2. CDR1 is LNHNV, CDR2 YYDKDF, per germline (reference sequence). The CDR3 covers 17 residues. The V segment lost 0 bases and the J segment 3 bases; nucleotides outside the gene matches: 8. CDR3 in amino acids: CATSRDLRGGAEETQYF. The CDR3 DNA follows: TGTGCCACCAGCAGAGATCTCCGCGGGGGGGCCGAAGAGACCCAGTACTTC.

V and J are TRBV6-2 or TRBV6-3 and TRBJ2-5, with D perhaps matching TRBD1 (5 bases). The germline V and J ends were trimmed by 2 bases and 4 bases, with 11 bases remaining between them. CDR3 length equals 14 residues. Germline V CDR1 and CDR2: MNHEY, SVGEGT. DNA for the CDR3: TGTGCCAGCAGTTACGTGACAGTATCAGAGACCCAGTACTTC. This gives the protein CASSYVTVSETQYF.

The chain joins TRBV12-3 or TRBV12-4 to TRBJ1-1; D is perhaps TRBD1 (5 bases). Trimming removed 10 bases at V and 0 bases at J, with 15 bases between. The CDR3 spans 14 residues. CDR3 bases: TGTGCCATCTCGGGACTCGCTATGAACACTGAAGCTTTCTTT. The encoded protein is CAISGLAMNTEAFF.

The table lists this clonotype with a count of one. The chain employs TRBV6-1 and TRBJ1-1; the D is unclear. This CDR3 has 13 amino acids. Deletions cut 6 bases from V and 2 bases from J, with 10 bases between. Germline CDR1 and CDR2: MNHNS and SASEGT. CDR3 amino acids: CASRGDPNTEAFF. DNA of the CDR3: TGTGCCAGCAGAGGCGACCCAAACACTGAAGCTTTCTTT.

The V call is TRBV11-2, the J call TRBJ2-5; TRBD2 matches at 7 bases. The CDR3 runs to 16 residues. CDR1 SGHAT and CDR2 FQNNGV come from the germline V gene. With 4 bases clipped from V and 5 bases from J, the junction kept 13 bases outside the gene matches. The CDR3 loop is CASSYSSGMEWETQYF. In DNA form, the CDR3 reads TGTGCCAGCAGCTACTCAAGCGGGATGGAGTGGGAGACCCAGTACTTC.

The chain carries TRBV20-1 and TRBJ2-7; no firm D call. The CDR3 runs 14 residues. V gave up 1 base and J gave up 2 bases, with 12 bases separating them. Germline V lookup: CDR1 DFQATT, CDR2 SNEGSKA (reference sequence). The CDR3 bases are TGCAGTGCTAGAGGTCTCTGGGGTCCCTACGAGCAGTACTTC. This gives the protein CSARGLWGPYEQYF.

This clonotype was recorded many times. The genes are TRBV6-1 and TRBJ1-5; D is undetermined. V was trimmed by 6 bases and J by 0 bases, leaving 9 bases between them. The CDR3 contains 14 residues. Germline CDR1 reads MNHNS; CDR2 reads SASEGT. The CDR3 DNA is TGTGCCAGCAGCGACTATTATAGCAATCAGCCCCAGCATTTT. As protein: CASSDYYSNQPQHF.

This clonotype was counted at least ten times. The chain links TRBV6-5 to TRBJ1-2; perhaps TRBD1 as D (5 bases). The germline V gene encodes CDR1 MNHEY and CDR2 SVGAGI. The V gene lost 1 base and the J gene lost 3 bases, with 9 bases spanning the gap. The CDR3 loop spans 14 amino acids. The CDR3 region is CASSYLQDYYGYTF. The CDR3 DNA reads as TGTGCCAGCAGTTACTTACAGGACTACTATGGCTACACCTTC.